These 4 T cell receptor beta chains came from one sample sequenced in a study of blood T cell repertoires in COVID-19 (TCRdb year 2020). Library method: the immunoSEQ multiplex PCR assay. This immuneACCESS table, as held by TCRdb, lists in-frame sequences with V and J called but not all clones. Of the missing ones, under half trace to an unresolved V gene in checked studies; the others have no known cause. Present in this sample are 45,000 to 60,000 clones, around 73% of which were seen just once. Of the sample, approximately 5.3% is held by the ten largest clones. Sample: PBMCs or T cells enriched from blood (not recorded which). These receptors were obtained from a woman aged 45-65 years with acute COVID-19.

The chain is built from TRBV18 and TRBJ2-5; tentative D call: TRBD2 (6 bases). The CDR3 consists of 15 residues. Germline CDR1 reads KGHSH; CDR2 reads LQKENI. Trimming left V 6 bases short and J 4 bases short, with 18 bases between. The CDR3 bases are TGTGCCAGCTCCCAACTAAGGCAGGGAGGAGAGACCCAGTACTTC. This encodes CASSQLRQGGETQYF.

This clone has just a few counts. The chain has TRBV7-9 and TRBJ1-6; D is perhaps TRBD1 (5 bases). V shed 6 bases and J shed 6 bases, with 15 bases lying between them. CDR1 and CDR2 from the germline V gene are SEHNR and FQNEAQ (reference sequence). The CDR3 runs 15 residues. CDR3 bases: TGTGCCAGCAGGGCCGGTGGGGGGAGTAATTCACCCCTCCACTTT. Translating gives CASRAGGGSNSPLHF. Based on the CDR3 plus reference TRBV7-9 and TRBJ1-6, the full variable domain is DTGVSQNPRHKITKRGQNVTFRCDPISEHNRLYWYRQTLGQGPEFLTYFQNEAQLEKSRLLSDRFSAERPKGSFSTLEIQRTEQGDSAMYLCASRAGGGSNSPLHFGNGTRLTVT.

The chain is built from TRBV7-3 and TRBJ1-3, with TRBD1 matching 9 bases. V shed 5 bases, J shed 0 bases, and the junction held 2 bases outside the gene matches. The germline V gene encodes CDR1 SGHTA and CDR2 FQGTGA. This CDR3 comprises 15 residues. The CDR3 loop reads CASSRDRDSGNTIYF. Written as DNA, the CDR3 is TGTGCCAGCAGCCGGGACAGGGACTCTGGAAACACCATATATTTT.

This clone was detected only once. The junction and the germline gene differ at one end; a read error may be behind it. The gene calls are TRBV7-7 and TRBJ2-7; 10 positions agree with TRBD1. Germline-derived CDR1 and CDR2 are SSHAT and FNYEAQ (reference sequence). The length of the CDR3 is 16 residues. CDR3 region: CASSSPRGQGSYEQYF. The DNA for the CDR3 is TGTGCTAGCAGCTCGCCCCGGGGACAGGGGAGCTACGAGCAGTACTTC. Using reference TRBV7-7 and TRBJ2-7 for the parts outside the CDR3, the full variable domain is GAGVSQSPRYKVTKRGQDVTLRCDPISSHATLYWYQQALGQGPEFLTYFNYEAQPDKSGLPSDRFSAERPEGSISTLTIQRTEQRDSAMYRCASSSPRGQGSYEQYFGPGTRLTVT.